These 15 T cell receptor beta chains share one sample of origin, sequenced in a study of blood T cells in healthy people across ages (dated by TCRdb to about 2015). Receptor libraries were prepared by 5' RACE. For sequencing, an Illumina HiSeq 2500 was employed. A second PCR of about 6 to 12 cycles was run with a J-beta primer mix and a sample-barcoded 5' primer. The public reads were reprocessed in TCRdb via fastp at Q25 and MiXCR, keeping in-frame beta chains. Every CDR3 protein is listed once, alongside the most common genes and DNA of its rows. The sample table records 1.5 million to 2 million distinct CDR3 sequences; approximately 50% of these occur just once. Jointly, the top ten make up approximately 2% of the sample. The material sequenced was blood. Receptors originate from a woman in her thirties or forties in good health.

Many counts were recorded for this clonotype. This chain uses TRBV29-1 with TRBJ2-1; 14 bases map to TRBD2. This CDR3 contains 14 residues. Germline V lookup: CDR1 SQVTM, CDR2 ANQGSEA. Trimming took 4 bases from V and 4 from J; bases not matched to a gene: 0. The CDR3 spells CSVGTSGGYNEQFF. CDR3 coding DNA: TGCAGCGTTGGGACTAGCGGGGGGTACAATGAGCAGTTCTTC.

The V and J genes are TRBV28 and TRBJ2-5; 9 bases match TRBD2. The trim removed 8 bases at V and 3 bases at J, leaving 7 bases unmatched. Germline V gene data show CDR1 as MDHEN and CDR2 as SYDVKM. The CDR3 runs 14 residues. DNA for the CDR3: TGTGCCAGCTCCGCGGGGGGGCCGAAAGAGACCCAGTACTTC. Residues: CASSAGGPKETQYF. The entire variable domain, with the rest obtained from reference TRBV28 and TRBJ2-5, is as follows: DVKVTQSSRYLVKRTGEKVFLECVQDMDHENMFWYRQDPGLGLRLIYFSYDVKMKEKGDIPEGYSVSREKKERFSLILESASTNQTSMYLCASSAGGPKETQYFGPGTRLLVL.

The rearrangement links TRBV20-1 to TRBJ2-5; a possible D gene is TRBD2 (6 bases). Looked up from germline, CDR1 is DFQATT and CDR2 is SNEGSKA (reference sequence). The CDR3 extends over 15 amino acids. In DNA, the CDR3 is TGCAGCGCTGAACGGAGGGACGGGGCGCGGGGGACCCAGTACTTC. Its translation: CSAERRDGARGTQYF.

V gene TRBV7-6 combines with J gene TRBJ2-1, with D perhaps matching TRBD2 (7 bases). There are 14 residues in the CDR3. Per the germline V gene, CDR1 is SGHVS and CDR2 is FNYEAQ. With 4 bases removed from V and 7 bases from J, the gap between germline ends came to 14 bases. The chain's CDR3 is CASSWGGGRNEQFF. CDR3 DNA: TGTGCCAGCAGCTGGGGGGGGGGCAGGAATGAGCAGTTCTTC.

This rearrangement joins TRBV2 to TRBJ1-5, with a weak D call TRBD1 (5 bases). The CDR3 is made up of 18 amino acids. Germline CDR1 reads SNHLY; CDR2 reads FYNNEI. V was shortened by 6 bases and J by 0 bases, with 21 bases between the two germline ends. The CDR3 DNA reads TGTGCCAGCAGCCCCAGGGATCTCGGAAGTGTTAGCAATCAGCCCCAGCATTTT. It specifies CASSPRDLGSVSNQPQHF.

This chain connects TRBV6-2 or TRBV6-3 to TRBJ1-2, with 7 bases identical to TRBD1. The CDR3 has 16 residues. Germline V gene sequence: CDR1 MNHEY, CDR2 SVGEGT. The V segment lost 2 bases and the J segment 6 bases; nucleotides outside the gene matches: 12. DNA of the CDR3: TGTGCCAGCAGTTACACCGGGACAGCGAATACAAATGGCTACACCTTC. It codes for CASSYTGTANTNGYTF.

The chain is built from TRBV20-1 and TRBJ2-1; the match to TRBD2 covers 7 bases. The CDR3 totals 12 residues. Germline V gene lookup returns CDR1 DFQATT and CDR2 SNEGSKA (reference sequence). V was clipped by 6 bases and J by 7 bases; unmatched bases: 6. The CDR3 region has the DNA TGCAGTGCGGACGGGGGGAAGAATGAGCAGTTCTTC. Protein: CSADGGKNEQFF.

V gene TRBV5-1 combines with J gene TRBJ2-1, with D possibly called TRBD1 or TRBD2 (5 bases each). The V end was cut by 7 bases, the J end by 12 bases, with 14 bases between. This CDR3 has 11 amino acids. Per the germline V gene, CDR1 is SGHRS and CDR2 is YFSETQ. CDR3 coding DNA: TGCGCCAGCCGGGGCCGGCTAGGGCAGTTCTTC. Translated, it gives CASRGRLGQFF.

Points on this clonotype: The junction shows a germline mismatch at one end, possibly a read error. The V call is TRBV18, the J call TRBJ2-7; the D gene is possibly TRBD2 (6 bases). CDR1 and CDR2 from the germline V gene are KGHSH and LQKENI. The CDR3 extends over 13 amino acids. In DNA form, the CDR3 reads TGTGCCAGCTCACATGGCGGGGTCTACGGGCAGTACTTC. Encoded protein: CASSHGGVYGQYF. Supplemented by reference TRBV18 and TRBJ2-7, the full variable domain reads NAGVMQNPRHLVRRRGQEARLRCSPMKGHSHVYWYRQLPEEGLKFMVYLQKENIIDESGMPKERFSAEFPKEGPSILRIQQVVRGDSAAYFCASSHGGVYGQYFGPGTRLTVT.

In this sample, this clonotype turned up many times. The chain uses TRBV7-2 and TRBJ2-5; D tentatively reads TRBD1 or TRBD2 (5 bases each). Trimming pared 2 bases from V and 4 bases from J, leaving 14 bases between. The CDR3 is 15 residues long. The germline CDR1 and CDR2 sequences are SGHTA and FQGNSA. The CDR3 DNA reads as TGTGCCAGCAGCTTAATGCACGGGGCCGTAGAGACCCAGTACTTC. This codes for CASSLMHGAVETQYF. The full variable domain, with the rest looked up from reference TRBV7-2 and TRBJ2-5, is GAGVSQSPSNKVTEKGKDVELRCDPISGHTALYWYRQSLGQGLEFLIYFQGNSAPDKSGLPSDRFSAERTGGSVSTLTIQRTQQEDSAVYLCASSLMHGAVETQYFGPGTRLLVL.

The chain couples TRBV2 to TRBJ1-1; D perhaps matches TRBD1 (5 bases). Germline values: CDR1 SNHLY, CDR2 FYNNEI. V was clipped by 8 bases and J by 10 bases, with 14 bases between them. CDR3 length: 11 amino acids. The CDR3 DNA sequence: TGTGCCAGCCGGTACGGGGGGGGAGCTTTCTTT. Amino acid sequence: CASRYGGGAFF.

V usage is TRBV28 and J usage is TRBJ2-5; the D gene could be TRBD1 or TRBD2 (5 bases each). Trimming shortened V by 7 bases and J by 0 bases, and 12 bases separated the two germline ends. CDR1 and CDR2 from the germline V gene are MDHEN and SYDVKM. There are 14 residues in the CDR3. Here the CDR3 DNA reads TGTGCCAGCAACCCGAGGGGCAACCAAGAGACCCAGTACTTC. Residues: CASNPRGNQETQYF. The full variable domain, in which reference TRBV28 and TRBJ2-5 provide the parts outside the CDR3, is DVKVTQSSRYLVKRTGEKVFLECVQDMDHENMFWYRQDPGLGLRLIYFSYDVKMKEKGDIPEGYSVSREKKERFSLILESASTNQTSMYLCASNPRGNQETQYFGPGTRLLVL.

The chain recombines TRBV9 with TRBJ2-1; the D call may be TRBD1 or TRBD2 (6 bases each). V lost 0 bases and J lost 7, with 17 bases in between. Looked up from germline, CDR1 is SGDLS and CDR2 is YYNGEE. The CDR3 spans 16 residues. CDR3 nucleotide sequence: TGTGCCAGCAGCGTAGTGAGTGAAGGGGGGCGAAATGAGCAGTTCTTC. This sequence encodes CASSVVSEGGRNEQFF.

This clonotype was counted only a few times. CDR3 bases: TGCAGCGCGGATCTAGGCGGACAGATCTACAATGAGCAGTTCTTC. This translates into CSADLGGQIYNEQFF. The gene calls are TRBV29-1 and TRBJ2-1; a possible D gene is TRBD1 (6 bases). The ends were cut back, 7 bases at V and 3 bases at J, with 19 bases in the middle. The CDR3 totals 15 residues. Germline CDR1 is SQVTM and CDR2 is ANQGSEA.

In this sample, this clonotype turned up a few times. The gene calls are TRBV25-1 and TRBJ2-7; D may be TRBD2 (6 bases). Germline CDR1 is MGHDK and CDR2 is SYGVNS. The V end lost 7 bases, the J end lost 0 bases, and 16 bases lay between the germline ends. The CDR3 has 15 amino acids. The CDR3 region is CASMAGLLSSYEQYF. CDR3 nucleotide sequence: TGTGCCAGCATGGCGGGACTCCTAAGCTCCTACGAGCAGTACTTC.